Described below is a single T cell receptor (beta chain) sequence and its context. The antigen is not known. The CDR3 contains 13 residues. Trimming removed 3 bases at V and 1 base at J, with 7 bases between. Looked up from germline, CDR1 is SGHDT and CDR2 is YYEEEE. This PCR relied on a set of 60 Vbeta primers and 13 Jbeta primers. TCRdb keeps only in-frame clones here, not all; method: immunoSEQ multiplex PCR. The ten most abundant clones cover about 16% of a sample with tens of thousands of clones. This sample was included in a study of cytomegalovirus exposure and HLA in healthy donors. Study background: A data release that came early held around 85 million unique TCRs from HLA-typed donors. Overall study findings and caveats: Later on, an analysis tied 15,000 to 20,000 TCR beta sequences to HLA alleles at 0.05 false discovery rate. The only immune exposure information that was available was CMV serostatus. V- and J-gene trimming of TCR beta was linked (in a later analysis) to a missense DCLRE1C variant.

The rearrangement uses TRBV5-6 and TRBJ1-2, with D unclear. The sample was PBMCs. The clonotype was recovered from a boy between 10 and 17 years old in good health and CMV-seronegative. The CDR3 is CASSSSGNYGYTF. The DNA for the CDR3 is TGTGCCAGCAGCTCGTCGGGTAACTATGGCTACACCTTC.